The present T cell receptor (beta chain) was sequenced within a study of T cell changes during pregnancy in multiple sclerosis. As concerns this clone: The germline gene is not matched at one end of the junction; a read error may be the cause.

The repertoire was sequenced with immunoSEQ multiplex PCR; TCRdb's copy has only in-frame clones and lacks some. The sample has tens of thousands of clones; under 95% are singletons. Source: CD4+ T cells from peripheral blood mononuclear cells, taken in the second trimester of pregnancy. This receptor was obtained from a female donor with multiple sclerosis, enrolled in a pregnancy study.

The CDR3 protein is CASSFRRSSGGATNIQYF. CDR3 in DNA: TGTGCCAGCAGCTTCCGTCGGAGTAGCGGGGGGGCCACAAACATTCAGTACTTC. The genes are TRBV7-2 and TRBJ2-4; 11 positions agree with TRBD2. This CDR3 has 18 amino acids. Germline-derived CDR1 and CDR2 are SGHTA and FQGNSA. Full variable domain (remainder filled in from reference TRBV7-2 and TRBJ2-4): GAGVSQSPSNKVTEKGKDVELRCDPISGHTALYWYRQSLGQGLEFLIYFQGNSAPDKSGLPSDRFSAERTGGSVSTLTIQRTQQEDSAVYLCASSFRRSSGGATNIQYFGAGTRLSVL.